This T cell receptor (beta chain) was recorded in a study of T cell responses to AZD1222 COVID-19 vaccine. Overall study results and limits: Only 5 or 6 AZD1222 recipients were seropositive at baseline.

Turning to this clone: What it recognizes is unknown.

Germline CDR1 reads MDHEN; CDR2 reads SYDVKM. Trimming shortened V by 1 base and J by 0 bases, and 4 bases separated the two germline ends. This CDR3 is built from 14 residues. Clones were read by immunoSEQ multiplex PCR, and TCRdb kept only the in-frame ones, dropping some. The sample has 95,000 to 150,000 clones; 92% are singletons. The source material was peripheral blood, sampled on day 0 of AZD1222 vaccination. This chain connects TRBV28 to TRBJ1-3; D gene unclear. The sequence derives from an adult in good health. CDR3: CASSLFSSGNTIYF. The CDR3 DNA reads TGTGCCAGCAGTTTATTCAGCTCTGGAAACACCATATATTTT.